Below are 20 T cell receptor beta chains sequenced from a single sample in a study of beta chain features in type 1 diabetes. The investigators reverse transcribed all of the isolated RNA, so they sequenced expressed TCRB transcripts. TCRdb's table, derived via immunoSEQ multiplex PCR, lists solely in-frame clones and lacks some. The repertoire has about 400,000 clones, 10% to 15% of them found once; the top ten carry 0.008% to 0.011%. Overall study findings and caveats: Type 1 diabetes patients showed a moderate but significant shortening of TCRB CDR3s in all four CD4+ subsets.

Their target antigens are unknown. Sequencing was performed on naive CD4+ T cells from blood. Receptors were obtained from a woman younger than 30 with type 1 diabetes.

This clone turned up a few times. The CDR3 loop reads CASSRGSQETQYF. Here the CDR3 DNA reads TGTGCCAGCAGCAGGGGATCTCAAGAGACCCAGTACTTC. This chain links TRBV9 with TRBJ2-5, with D possibly matching TRBD1 (5 bases). The V end was cut by 4 bases, the J end by 2 bases, with 9 bases between. The CDR3 sequence is 13 residues long. The germline V gene has CDR1 SGDLS and CDR2 YYNGEE.

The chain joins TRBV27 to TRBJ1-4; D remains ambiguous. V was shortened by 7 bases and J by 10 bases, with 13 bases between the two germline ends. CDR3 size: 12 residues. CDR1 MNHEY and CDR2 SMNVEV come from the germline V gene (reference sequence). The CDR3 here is CASTSNAGKLFF. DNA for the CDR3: TGTGCCAGCACTTCCAACGCAGGAAAACTGTTTTTT. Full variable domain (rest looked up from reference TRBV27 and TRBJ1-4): EAQVTQNPRYLITVTGKKLTVTCSQNMNHEYMSWYRQDPGLGLRQIYYSMNVEVTDKGDVPEGYKVSRKEKRNFPLILESPSPNQTSLYFCASTSNAGKLFFGSGTQLSVL.

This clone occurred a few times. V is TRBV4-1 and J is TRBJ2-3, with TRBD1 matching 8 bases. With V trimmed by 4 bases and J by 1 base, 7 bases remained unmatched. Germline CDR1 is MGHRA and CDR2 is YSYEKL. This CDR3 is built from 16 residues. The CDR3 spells CASSRGTGLGTDTQYF. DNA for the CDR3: TGCGCCAGCAGCCGGGGGACAGGATTGGGCACAGATACGCAGTATTTT.

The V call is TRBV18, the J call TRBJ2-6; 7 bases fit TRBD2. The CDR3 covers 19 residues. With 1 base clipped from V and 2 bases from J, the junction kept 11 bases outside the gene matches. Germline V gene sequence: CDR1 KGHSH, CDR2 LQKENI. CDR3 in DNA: TGTGCCAGCTCACCACGTGAGGACTATCGGGGGGCTGGGGCCAACGTCCTGACTTTC. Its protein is CASSPREDYRGAGANVLTF.

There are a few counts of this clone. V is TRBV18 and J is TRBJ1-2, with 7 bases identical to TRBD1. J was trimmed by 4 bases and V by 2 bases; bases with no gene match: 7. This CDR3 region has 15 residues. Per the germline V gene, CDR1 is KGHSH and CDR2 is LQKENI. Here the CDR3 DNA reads TGTGCCAGCTCACCAGCGGAAGGGGGCGGCTATGGCTACACCTTC. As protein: CASSPAEGGGYGYTF.

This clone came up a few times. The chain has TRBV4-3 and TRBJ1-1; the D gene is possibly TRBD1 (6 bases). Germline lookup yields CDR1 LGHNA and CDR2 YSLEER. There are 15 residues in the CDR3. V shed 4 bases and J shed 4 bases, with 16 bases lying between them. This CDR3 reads CASSRNPGQSTEAFF. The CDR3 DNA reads TGCGCCAGCAGCCGGAACCCGGGACAATCCACTGAAGCTTTCTTT.

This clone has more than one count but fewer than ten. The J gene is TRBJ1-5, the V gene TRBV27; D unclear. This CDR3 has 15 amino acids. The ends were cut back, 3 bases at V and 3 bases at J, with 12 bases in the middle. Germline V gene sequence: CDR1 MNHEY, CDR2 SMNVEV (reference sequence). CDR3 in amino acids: CASSFSGETNQPQHF. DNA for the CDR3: TGTGCCAGCAGTTTTAGTGGGGAGACCAATCAGCCCCAGCATTTT.

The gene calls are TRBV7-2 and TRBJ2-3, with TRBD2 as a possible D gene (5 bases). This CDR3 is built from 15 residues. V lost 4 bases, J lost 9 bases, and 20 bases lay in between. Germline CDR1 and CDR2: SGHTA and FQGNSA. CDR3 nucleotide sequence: TGTGCCAGCAGCTCCCCTAACATATCCCCGGGGACGCAGTATTTT. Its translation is CASSSPNISPGTQYF. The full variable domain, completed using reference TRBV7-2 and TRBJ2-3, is GAGVSQSPSNKVTEKGKDVELRCDPISGHTALYWYRQSLGQGLEFLIYFQGNSAPDKSGLPSDRFSAERTGGSVSTLTIQRTQQEDSAVYLCASSSPNISPGTQYFGPGTRLTVL.

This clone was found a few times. CDR3 DNA sequence: TGTGCCAGCAGCTTGGTGGGGGCCGGCAGGGAGCACCAGCATTTT. It codes for CASSLVGAGREHQHF. The chain combines TRBV5-6 with TRBJ1-5; D is possibly TRBD1 (6 bases). CDR3 size: 15 residues. Germline CDR1 and CDR2: SGHDT and YYEEEE. The V end lost 0 bases, the J end lost 12 bases, and 19 bases lay between the germline ends.

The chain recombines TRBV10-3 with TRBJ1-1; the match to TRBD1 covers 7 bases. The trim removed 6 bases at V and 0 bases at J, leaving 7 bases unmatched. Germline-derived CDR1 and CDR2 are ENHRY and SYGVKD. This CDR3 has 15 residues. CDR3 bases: TGTGCCATCAGCCCGGGGACAGCCATGAACACTGAAGCTTTCTTT. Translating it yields CAISPGTAMNTEAFF.

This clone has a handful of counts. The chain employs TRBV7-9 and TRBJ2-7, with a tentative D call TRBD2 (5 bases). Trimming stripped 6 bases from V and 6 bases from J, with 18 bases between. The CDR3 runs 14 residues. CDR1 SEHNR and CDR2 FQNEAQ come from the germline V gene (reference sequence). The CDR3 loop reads CASSRGQEQGEQYF. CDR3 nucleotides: TGTGCCAGCAGTCGGGGTCAGGAGCAAGGCGAGCAGTACTTC.

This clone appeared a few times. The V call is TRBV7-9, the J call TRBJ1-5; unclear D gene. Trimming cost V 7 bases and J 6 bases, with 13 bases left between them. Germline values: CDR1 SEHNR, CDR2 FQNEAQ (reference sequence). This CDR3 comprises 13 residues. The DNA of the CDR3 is TGTGCCAGCACCCCGGGAGGGATTCAGCCCCAGCATTTT. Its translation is CASTPGGIQPQHF.

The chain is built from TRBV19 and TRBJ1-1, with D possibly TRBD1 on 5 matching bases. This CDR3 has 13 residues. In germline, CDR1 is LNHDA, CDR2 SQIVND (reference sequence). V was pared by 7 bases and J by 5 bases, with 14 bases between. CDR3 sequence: CASNWDWGTEAFF. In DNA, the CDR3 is TGTGCCAGTAATTGGGACTGGGGTACTGAAGCTTTCTTT.

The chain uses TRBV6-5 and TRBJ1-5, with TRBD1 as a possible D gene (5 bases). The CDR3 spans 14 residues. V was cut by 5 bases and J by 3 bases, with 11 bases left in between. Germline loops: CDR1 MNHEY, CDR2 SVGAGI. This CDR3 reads CASSETGLNQPQHF. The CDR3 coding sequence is TGTGCCAGCAGTGAGACGGGACTCAATCAGCCCCAGCATTTT.

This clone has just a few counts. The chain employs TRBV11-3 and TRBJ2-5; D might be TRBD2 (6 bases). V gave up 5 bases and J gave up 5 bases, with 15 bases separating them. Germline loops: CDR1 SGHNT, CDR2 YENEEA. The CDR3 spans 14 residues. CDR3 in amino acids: CASSPRLVSETQYF. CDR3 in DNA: TGTGCCAGCAGCCCGCGACTAGTTTCCGAGACCCAGTACTTC. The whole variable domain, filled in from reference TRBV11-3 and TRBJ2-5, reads EAGVVQSPRYKIIEKKQPVAFWCNPISGHNTLYWYLQNLGQGPELLIRYENEEAVDDSQLPKDRFSAERLKGVDSTLKIQPAELGDSAVYLCASSPRLVSETQYFGPGTRLLVL.

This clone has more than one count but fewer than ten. The CDR3 nucleotides read TGTGCCATCACTAGCGTCCTTGGGAATGAGCAGTTCTTC. Its protein product is CAITSVLGNEQFF. The genes are TRBV10-3 and TRBJ2-1; D may be TRBD2 (6 bases). The CDR3 runs 13 residues. V was pared by 7 bases and J by 7 bases, with 14 bases between. Germline-derived CDR1 and CDR2 are ENHRY and SYGVKD.

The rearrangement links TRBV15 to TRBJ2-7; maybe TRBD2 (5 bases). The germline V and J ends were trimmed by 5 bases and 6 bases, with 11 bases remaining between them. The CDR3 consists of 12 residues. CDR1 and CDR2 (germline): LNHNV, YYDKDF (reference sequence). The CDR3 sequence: CATSPGSGEQYF. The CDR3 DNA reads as TGTGCCACCAGCCCGGGGTCTGGCGAGCAGTACTTC.

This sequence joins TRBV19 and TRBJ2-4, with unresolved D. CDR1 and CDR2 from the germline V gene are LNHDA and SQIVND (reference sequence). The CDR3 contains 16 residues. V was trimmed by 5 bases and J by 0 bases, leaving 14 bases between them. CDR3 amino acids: CASSPYSEIAKNIQYF. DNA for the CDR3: TGTGCCAGTAGTCCGTACAGTGAAATAGCCAAAAACATTCAGTACTTC.

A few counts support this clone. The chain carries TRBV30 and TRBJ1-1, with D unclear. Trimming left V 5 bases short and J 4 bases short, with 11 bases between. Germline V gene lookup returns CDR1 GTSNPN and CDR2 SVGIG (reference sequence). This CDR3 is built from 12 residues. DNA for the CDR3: TGTGCCTGGTGTGGGAGGGTCACTGAAGCTTTCTTT. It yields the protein CAWCGRVTEAFF.

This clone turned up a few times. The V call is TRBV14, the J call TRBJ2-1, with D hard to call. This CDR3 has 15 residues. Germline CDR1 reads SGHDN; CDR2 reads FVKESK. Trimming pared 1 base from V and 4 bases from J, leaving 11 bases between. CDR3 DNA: TGTGCCAGCAGCCAAGGGAGCGTGTATTACAATGAGCAGTTCTTC. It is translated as CASSQGSVYYNEQFF.